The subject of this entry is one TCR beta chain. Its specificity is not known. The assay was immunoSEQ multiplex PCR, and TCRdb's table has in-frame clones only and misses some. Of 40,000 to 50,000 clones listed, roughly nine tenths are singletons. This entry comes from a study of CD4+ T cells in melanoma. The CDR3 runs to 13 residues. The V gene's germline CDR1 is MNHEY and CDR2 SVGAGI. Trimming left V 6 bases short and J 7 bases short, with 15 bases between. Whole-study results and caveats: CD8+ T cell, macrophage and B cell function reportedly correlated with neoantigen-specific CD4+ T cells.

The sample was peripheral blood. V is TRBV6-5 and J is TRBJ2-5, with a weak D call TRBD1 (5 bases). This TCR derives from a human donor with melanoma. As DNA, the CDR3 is TGTGCCAGCAGCCCCTTCGGGCAGGGGACCCAGTACTTC. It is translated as CASSPFGQGTQYF.